These 31 T cell receptor beta chains originate from one sample sequenced in a study of cytotoxic CD8 clonotypes in ibrutinib-treated CLL. Sequencing used immunoSEQ multiplex PCR; TCRdb keeps in-frame clones, though not all of them. The sample shows about 140,000 clones, about 84% of them seen only once. The sequences come from PBMCs, collected after 36 months of ibrutinib treatment. The receptors were sampled from a human donor with chronic lymphocytic leukemia.

The chain is built from TRBV6-5 and TRBJ2-2; TRBD1 is a possible D gene (6 bases). V lost 7 bases and J lost 2, with 11 bases in between. There are 14 residues in the CDR3. Germline V lookup: CDR1 MNHEY, CDR2 SVGAGI. The CDR3 here is CASTDGTNTGELFF. The CDR3, as DNA: TGTGCCAGCACCGACGGGACAAACACCGGGGAGCTGTTTTTT.

The chain is built from TRBV10-3 and TRBJ1-2; D perhaps matches TRBD1 (5 bases). Germline V lookup: CDR1 ENHRY, CDR2 SYGVKD. Between the trimmed V and J ends, which lost 4 bases and 8 bases, there was a span of 17 bases. The CDR3 runs to 14 residues. CDR3 bases: TGTGCCATCAGTGTCTTGCCTCTCGGGGACGGCTACACCTTC. This sequence encodes CAISVLPLGDGYTF.

This clone was found a few times. The J gene is TRBJ2-3, the V gene TRBV11-1; D unresolved. V was trimmed by 4 bases and J by 7 bases, leaving 15 bases between them. The CDR3 consists of 14 residues. CDR1 SGHAT and CDR2 FQDESV come from the germline V gene (reference sequence). CDR3 region: CASSSGRQLYTQYF. In nucleotides, the CDR3 is TGTGCCAGCAGCTCCGGACGGCAGCTTTATACGCAGTATTTT. Full variable domain (remainder filled in from reference TRBV11-1 and TRBJ2-3): EAEVAQSPRYKITEKSQAVAFWCDPISGHATLYWYRQILGQGPELLVQFQDESVVDDSQLPKDRFSAERLKGVDSTLKIQPAELGDSAMYLCASSSGRQLYTQYFGPGTRLTVL.

This clone appeared a single time. V is TRBV18 and J is TRBJ1-6, with D possibly TRBD1 on 6 matching bases. Trimming took 2 bases from V and 10 from J, leaving 9 bases between them. This CDR3 contains 13 residues. Germline V gene lookup returns CDR1 KGHSH and CDR2 LQKENI. For the CDR3, the DNA is TGTGCCAGCTCACCATCGGGGGGCTCACCCCTCCACTTT. Translation: CASSPSGGSPLHF.

V and J are TRBV11-2 and TRBJ1-4, with TRBD1 as a possible D gene (5 bases). Trimming shortened V by 10 bases and J by 3 bases, and 12 bases separated the two germline ends. The CDR3 extends over 13 amino acids. Germline loops: CDR1 SGHAT, CDR2 FQNNGV. This chain's CDR3 is CATRGVANEKLFF. For the CDR3, the DNA is TGTGCCACCAGAGGGGTTGCTAATGAAAAACTGTTTTTT.

The rearrangement joins TRBV7-9 to TRBJ1-6; 7 nucleotides agree with TRBD1. The CDR3 loop spans 15 amino acids. V lost 3 bases to trimming and J lost 9 bases; unmatched junction nucleotides: 8. The V gene's germline CDR1 is SEHNR and CDR2 FQNEAQ (reference sequence). In DNA, the CDR3 is TGTGCCAGCAGCTTTACAGGGGCGCAAGGTTCACCCCTCCACTTT. Translating gives CASSFTGAQGSPLHF.

The chain joins TRBV28 to TRBJ1-2; D ambiguous. The CDR3 contains 15 residues. The germline V gene has CDR1 MDHEN and CDR2 SYDVKM. Trimming pared 6 bases from V and 8 bases from J, leaving 22 bases between. CDR3: CASSWGSAGGDGYTF. The CDR3 coding sequence is TGTGCCAGCAGCTGGGGTTCGGCAGGTGGAGACGGCTACACCTTC.

This sequence joins TRBV6-5 and TRBJ1-2; the match to TRBD1 covers 8 bases. Germline CDR1 reads MNHEY; CDR2 reads SVGAGI. Unmatched junction bases numbered 4, after V lost 0 bases and J lost 4 bases. The CDR3 totals 15 residues. The CDR3 spells CASSYSPGGIYGYTF. CDR3 sequence (DNA): TGTGCCAGCAGTTACTCTCCAGGGGGCATCTATGGCTACACCTTC.

This clone has more than one count but fewer than ten. V usage is TRBV30 and J usage is TRBJ1-6, with D possibly being TRBD1 (5 bases). The CDR3 contains 14 residues. Germline lookup yields CDR1 GTSNPN and CDR2 SVGIG (reference sequence). V lost 0 bases to trimming and J lost 8 bases, with 11 bases between them. The CDR3: CAWSVGGFDSPLHF. The CDR3 coding sequence is TGTGCCTGGAGTGTCGGGGGATTTGATTCACCCCTCCACTTT.

The rearrangement links TRBV11-2 to TRBJ1-1; D not resolved. CDR3 length: 15 amino acids. Per germline, CDR1 SGHAT and CDR2 FQNNGV. Trimming pared 5 bases from V and 8 bases from J, leaving 21 bases between. The CDR3 DNA reads TGTGCCAGCAGCGGACTTCGCACGGGTCCCCGCGAAGCTTTCTTT. It yields the protein CASSGLRTGPREAFF. Full variable domain (outside the CDR3, taken from reference TRBV11-2 and TRBJ1-1): EAGVAQSPRYKIIEKRQSVAFWCNPISGHATLYWYQQILGQGPKLLIQFQNNGVVDDSQLPKDRFSAERLKGVDSTLKIQPAKLEDSAVYLCASSGLRTGPREAFFGQGTRLTVV.

This chain joins TRBV18 and TRBJ2-3; D might be TRBD1 (6 bases). The CDR3 consists of 14 residues. The ends were cut back, 3 bases at V and 2 bases at J, with 9 bases in the middle. Germline CDR1 KGHSH, CDR2 LQKENI. As DNA, the CDR3 is TGTGCCAGCTCACCGGCAGGGGTCACAGATACGCAGTATTTT. Amino acid sequence: CASSPAGVTDTQYF.

The V call is TRBV27, the J call TRBJ2-7, with D possibly called TRBD1 or TRBD2 (6 bases each). CDR3 length: 15 amino acids. The germline gives CDR1 MNHEY, CDR2 SMNVEV (reference sequence). The V end was cut by 5 bases, the J end by 2 bases, with 16 bases between. The CDR3 sequence: CASSLKVGGAYEQYF. The CDR3 coding sequence is TGTGCCAGCAGTCTAAAGGTGGGGGGCGCCTACGAGCAGTACTTC.

The CDR3 loop is CASTPSGGGEQFF. CDR3 bases: TGTGCCAGCACCCCTAGCGGGGGGGGTGAGCAGTTCTTC. J is TRBJ2-1 and V is TRBV6-1; 12 bases are a match to TRBD2. The CDR3 is made up of 13 amino acids. V was pared by 7 bases and J by 9 bases, with 4 bases of the junction left unmatched. Germline lookup yields CDR1 MNHNS and CDR2 SASEGT.

This clone was seen a handful of times. The J gene is TRBJ2-7, the V gene TRBV28; either TRBD1 or TRBD2 may supply D (7 bases each). CDR3 length equals 14 residues. Trimming removed 7 bases from V and 4 bases from J, with 17 bases in between. Germline CDR1 reads MDHEN; CDR2 reads SYDVKM. CDR3 protein: CASTRGGSAYEQYF. The CDR3, as DNA: TGTGCCAGCACCAGGGGGGGTAGCGCTTACGAGCAGTACTTC.

As for this clone: This probably arose from a read error, given a far larger clone one base away. The genes are TRBV9 and TRBJ1-6; D uncertain. CDR1 and CDR2 (germline): SGDLS, YYNGEE. This CDR3 contains 13 residues. CDR3 in DNA: TGTGTCAGCAGCGTAGGCGGCAATACACCCCTCCACTTT. Residues: CVSSVGGNTPLHF.

This clone was seen once. The chain joins TRBV6-1 to TRBJ1-5; D may be TRBD1 (6 bases). Trimming took 7 bases from V and 3 from J, leaving 13 bases between them. This CDR3 contains 14 residues. CDR1 is MNHNS and CDR2 is SASEGT in the germline V gene. CDR3 sequence (DNA): TGTGCCAGCAAGGCCGGACAGCCCAATCAGCCCCAGCATTTT. This sequence encodes CASKAGQPNQPQHF.

This clone has a handful of counts. V gene TRBV15 combines with J gene TRBJ1-5, with D uncertain. V dropped 0 bases and J dropped 4 bases, with 10 bases sitting between them. Germline V gene lookup returns CDR1 LNHNV and CDR2 YYDKDF (reference sequence). The CDR3 runs 15 residues. Here the CDR3 DNA reads TGTGCCACCAGCAGAGATATCCAGGAGAATCAGCCCCAGCATTTT. Translated, it gives CATSRDIQENQPQHF.

The chain has TRBV6-1 and TRBJ1-2, with D tentatively TRBD1 (5 bases). V was pared by 2 bases and J by 8 bases, with 15 bases between. CDR3 size: 14 residues. Germline CDR1 is MNHNS and CDR2 is SASEGT. The CDR3 sequence is CASSEWGPQTGYTF. Written as DNA, the CDR3 is TGTGCCAGCAGTGAATGGGGACCCCAGACGGGCTACACCTTC.

The chain is built from TRBV6-1 and TRBJ2-3; D not certain. CDR1 is MNHNS and CDR2 is SASEGT in the germline V gene. The CDR3 has 12 amino acids. Trimming pared 6 bases from V and 6 bases from J, leaving 10 bases between. The DNA of the CDR3 is TGTGCCAGCAGGACGAACGGGGATACGCAGTATTTT. Residues: CASRTNGDTQYF.

This clone was observed a single time. This chain joins TRBV6-1 and TRBJ1-5; D is perhaps TRBD1 (6 bases). With 5 bases removed from V and 2 bases from J, the gap between germline ends came to 7 bases. There are 13 residues in the CDR3. Germline CDR1 is MNHNS and CDR2 is SASEGT. CDR3 nucleotide sequence: TGTGCCAGCAGTTGGACAGGCAATCAGCCCCAGCATTTT. Protein: CASSWTGNQPQHF.

With respect to this clone: Germline is not matched at one junction end, which may reflect a read error. The CDR3 reads CASSLGSGGEVF. The CDR3 bases are TGTGCCAGCAGCTTAGGTAGCGGGGGGGAAGTCTTC. The chain recombines TRBV11-3 with TRBJ2-1, with 11 positions matching TRBD2. The CDR3 sequence is 12 residues long. CDR1 and CDR2 (germline): SGHNT, YENEEA.

The J gene is TRBJ2-1, the V gene TRBV9, with D possibly called TRBD1 or TRBD2 (5 bases each). The V gene lost 0 bases and the J gene lost 6 bases, with 22 bases spanning the gap. Germline CDR1 reads SGDLS; CDR2 reads YYNGEE. The CDR3 is 18 residues long. The CDR3 sequence is CASSVATGWWQGGNEQFF. DNA for the CDR3: TGTGCCAGCAGCGTAGCTACGGGGTGGTGGCAGGGCGGCAATGAGCAGTTCTTC. Drawing the rest from reference TRBV9 and TRBJ2-1, the complete variable domain is DSGVTQTPKHLITATGQRVTLRCSPRSGDLSVYWYQQSLDQGLQFLIQYYNGEERAKGNILERFSAQQFPDLHSELNLSSLELGDSALYFCASSVATGWWQGGNEQFFGPGTRLTVL.

In its sample, this clone was seen a few times. This chain uses TRBV30 with TRBJ1-2; D gene ambiguous. The germline V and J ends were trimmed by 3 bases and 8 bases, with 10 bases remaining between them. The CDR3 is made up of 11 amino acids. Germline V gene sequence: CDR1 GTSNPN, CDR2 SVGIG (reference sequence). The CDR3 DNA reads TGTGCCTGGAGCGATCCCGCGGGCTACACCTTC. It yields the protein CAWSDPAGYTF.

This chain joins TRBV2 and TRBJ1-6; perhaps TRBD1 as D (6 bases). This CDR3 is built from 15 residues. The V end was cut by 3 bases, the J end by 3 bases, with 9 bases between. Germline lookup yields CDR1 SNHLY and CDR2 FYNNEI. In DNA form, the CDR3 reads TGTGCCAGCAGTGAGGAAGGGGGCTATAATTCACCCCTCCACTTT. Amino acid sequence: CASSEEGGYNSPLHF.

This chain connects TRBV5-8 to TRBJ2-7; 7 bases map to TRBD1. V lost 2 bases to trimming and J lost 1 base; unmatched junction nucleotides: 3. The length of the CDR3 is 14 residues. Germline CDR1 is SGHTS and CDR2 is YDEGEE. In DNA, the CDR3 is TGTGCCAGCAGCTTCCGGGACAGATCCTACGAGCAGTACTTC. It specifies CASSFRDRSYEQYF.

This clone appeared a few times. The chain recombines TRBV28 with TRBJ1-2; 7 bases line up with TRBD1. The length of the CDR3 is 14 residues. Per the germline V gene, CDR1 is MDHEN and CDR2 is SYDVKM. The J segment lost 4 bases and the V segment lost 6 bases, leaving 8 bases of the junction unmatched. CDR3 region: CASSWQGGRYGYTF. For the CDR3, the DNA is TGTGCCAGCAGCTGGCAGGGGGGCCGCTATGGCTACACCTTC.

This rearrangement joins TRBV6-4 to TRBJ1-6; 9 nucleotides align to TRBD1. CDR1 is MRHNA and CDR2 is SNTAGT in the germline V gene. The trim removed 4 bases at V and 10 bases at J, leaving 14 bases unmatched. This CDR3 is built from 17 residues. The CDR3 reads CASSVGVPRTGVSPLHF. The CDR3, as DNA: TGTGCCAGCAGTGTTGGCGTGCCCCGGACAGGGGTCTCACCCCTCCACTTT.

The chain employs TRBV10-2 and TRBJ2-7; TRBD1 aligns across 8 bases. V dropped 7 bases and J dropped 2; count of bases not matched to a gene: 7. Germline CDR1 WSHSY, CDR2 SAAADI. This CDR3 region has 14 residues. The CDR3 protein is CASTNGQGPYEQYF. CDR3 nucleotide sequence: TGCGCCAGCACCAATGGACAGGGTCCCTACGAGCAGTACTTC.

The genes are TRBV5-1 and TRBJ2-7, with 11 bases that match TRBD1. The CDR3 has 13 residues. The germline V gene encodes CDR1 SGHRS and CDR2 YFSETQ. V lost 3 bases to trimming and J lost 6 bases; unmatched junction nucleotides: 2. CDR3 loop: CASSWDRGSEQYF. The CDR3 DNA sequence: TGCGCCAGCAGCTGGGACAGGGGGTCCGAGCAGTACTTC.

The chain is built from TRBV10-3 and TRBJ2-3; 14 bases are shared with TRBD2. CDR3 length: 15 residues. The J segment lost 3 bases and the V segment lost 6 bases, leaving 2 bases of the junction unmatched. Germline V lookup: CDR1 ENHRY, CDR2 SYGVKD. The CDR3 DNA reads as TGTGCCATCAGGCGGACTAGCGGGGGGACAGATACGCAGTATTTT. Translation: CAIRRTSGGTDTQYF.

The chain uses TRBV11-3 and TRBJ2-5; D is tentatively TRBD1 or TRBD2 (5 bases each). Trimming took 3 bases from V and 7 from J, leaving 12 bases between them. Germline-derived CDR1 and CDR2 are SGHNT and YENEEA. The CDR3 covers 13 residues. In DNA, the CDR3 is TGTGCCAGCAGCTTTACGGTTGGGGGGACCCAGTACTTC. It specifies CASSFTVGGTQYF.